Sequencing of this TCR beta chain was carried out in a study of blood T cells in healthy people across ages (dated by TCRdb to the mid-2010s). General notes on the study: In model experiments, template switching captured roughly one uniquely barcoded TCR beta cDNA molecule for every two T cells. Donors were grouped into four age groups: young (average approximately 16 years), middle-aged (over 35), aged (roughly 62) and long-lived (approximately 78). The study analyzed two additional independent replicas of 1 million unique cDNA reads from the same blood draw for two donors, one aged 18 to 29 and one aged 80 or older. To avoid experimental bias, donors of different ages were randomly spread across the sequencing lanes. To track age-related changes in TCR beta repertoire diversity, the study relied on deep sequencing normalized with unique cDNA molecular identifiers. General conclusions and limits of the study: Because profiling used bulk unsorted PBMCs, naive and antigen-experienced compartments could not be compared conclusively. As age increased, observed TCR beta diversity per million T cells dropped in a roughly linear way, and a significant reduction was already evident by age about 36. Compared with the aged group, more naive CD4+ T cells, fewer expanded clones and increased TCR diversity were shown by the long-lived group, suggesting age selection. There was a strong correlation between observed TCR beta diversity and the percentage of naive T cells measured by flow cytometry. Because the CMV infection status of the donors was unknown, age-related changes in expanded clonotypes may potentially have been confounded. Estimates of total diversity from one million sequenced T cells were regarded as lower bounds and underestimates.

Systemically healthy Caucasian individuals from Russia, 39 in total and aged about 6 to 95 years, were included as donors. Each donor gave about 11 milliliters of peripheral blood, drawn into EDTA-treated Vacutainer tubes. Ficoll-Paque density-gradient centrifugation was used to isolate PBMCs, with at least 7 million per sample. Total RNA, at least 6 micrograms per sample, was extracted from PBMCs with Trizol reagent. For every donor, flow cytometry on a PBMC aliquot measured the percentage of naive CD45RAhigh/CD27high T cells. The protocol used for the library was 5' RACE. TCRdb records Illumina HiSeq 2500 as the sequencer. A second PCR of roughly 7 to 11 cycles was performed with a sample-barcoded 5' primer and a J-beta primer mix. A unique molecular identifier was introduced onto each TCR beta cDNA molecule by a template-switch 5' adaptor carrying 12 random nucleotides. At least 3 million CDR3-containing paired-end reads were obtained from each sample. First-strand cDNA synthesis was performed from all RNA using the Mint cDNA synthesis kit, with priming by a TRBC-specific oligonucleotide. After uracil-DNA glycosylase treatment, a first 18-cycle PCR used universal primers M1SS and BC2_uni_R on all cDNA. Per the original workflow: Normalization of each sample was performed by random selection of 1 million high-quality reads, each carrying a distinct molecular identifier. Instead of being binned into consensus sequences, reads with shared molecular identifiers were discarded. MiTCR, run with a Q25 quality threshold and the strictest error-elimination algorithm, handled CDR3 identification, clonotype clustering and error correction. Lower-bound total TCR beta diversity was estimated with a nonparametric unseen species model using Euler transformation. TCRdb ran its own pipeline on the public reads, namely fastp trimming at Q25 and MiXCR clone calling, and kept in-frame beta chains. All rows with the same CDR3 protein become a single entry with the most common DNA and genes. TCRdb's processing, not the study's, gives the V and J calls here. The sample records under 1,000,000 distinct CDR3 sequences, about 45% of which are singletons. Together, the top ten hold roughly 18% of the sample.

The CDR3 covers 21 residues, taking in both the cysteine and the phenylalanine. This entry keeps only the CDR3 DNA: 63 bases, framed from base 1. CDR1 and CDR2, looked up from the germline V gene, are LGHNA and YNFKEQ. V has 4 bases trimmed and J has 0 bases trimmed; junction bases matching no gene number 15. This clonotype was counted between two and nine times. Its antigen remains undetermined. Base qualities are not recorded, but no much larger clone differs from it by a single base. Input material: blood. The sequence was collected from an older man in good health. The chain joins TRBV4-2 to TRBJ2-7, with 16 middle bases fitting TRBD2. The CDR3 protein is CASSPYAPTGLAGGRSYEQYF. The nucleotides are TGTGCCAGCAGCCCTTACGCCCCGACGGGACTAGCGGGAGGGCGCTCCTACGAGCAGTACTTC.